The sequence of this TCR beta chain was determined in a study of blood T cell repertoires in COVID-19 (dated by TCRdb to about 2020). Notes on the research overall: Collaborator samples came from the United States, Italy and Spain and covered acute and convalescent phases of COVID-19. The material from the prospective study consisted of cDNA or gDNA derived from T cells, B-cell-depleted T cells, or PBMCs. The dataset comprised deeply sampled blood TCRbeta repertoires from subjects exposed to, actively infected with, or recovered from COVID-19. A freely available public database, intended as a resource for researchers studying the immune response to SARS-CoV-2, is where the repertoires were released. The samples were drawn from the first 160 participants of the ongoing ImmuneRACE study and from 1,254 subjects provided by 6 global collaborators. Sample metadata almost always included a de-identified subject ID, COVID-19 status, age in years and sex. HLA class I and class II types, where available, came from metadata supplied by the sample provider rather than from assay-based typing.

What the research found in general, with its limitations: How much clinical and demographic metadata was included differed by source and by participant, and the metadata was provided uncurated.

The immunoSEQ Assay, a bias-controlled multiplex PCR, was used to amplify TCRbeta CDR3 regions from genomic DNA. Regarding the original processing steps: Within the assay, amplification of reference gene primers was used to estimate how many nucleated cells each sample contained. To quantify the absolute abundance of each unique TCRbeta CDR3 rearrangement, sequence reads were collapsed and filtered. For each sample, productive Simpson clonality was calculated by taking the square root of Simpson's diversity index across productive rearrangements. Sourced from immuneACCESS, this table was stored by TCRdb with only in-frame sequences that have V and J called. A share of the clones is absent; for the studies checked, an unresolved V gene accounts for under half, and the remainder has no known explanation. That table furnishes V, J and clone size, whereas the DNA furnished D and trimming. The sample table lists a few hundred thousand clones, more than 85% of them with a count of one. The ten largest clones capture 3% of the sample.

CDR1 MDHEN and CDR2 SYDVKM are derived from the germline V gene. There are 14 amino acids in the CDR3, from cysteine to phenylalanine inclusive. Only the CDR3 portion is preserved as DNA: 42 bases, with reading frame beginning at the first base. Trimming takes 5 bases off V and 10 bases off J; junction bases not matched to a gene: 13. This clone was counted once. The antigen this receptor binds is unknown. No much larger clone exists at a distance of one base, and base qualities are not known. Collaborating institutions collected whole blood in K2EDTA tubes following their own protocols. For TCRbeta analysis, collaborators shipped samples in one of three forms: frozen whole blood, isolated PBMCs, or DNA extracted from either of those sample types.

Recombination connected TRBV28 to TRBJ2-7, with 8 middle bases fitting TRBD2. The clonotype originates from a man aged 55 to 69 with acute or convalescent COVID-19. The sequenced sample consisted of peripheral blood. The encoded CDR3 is CASSQAPRGGEQYF. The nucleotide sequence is TGTGCCAGCAGTCAAGCCCCACGGGGGGGGGAACAGTACTTC. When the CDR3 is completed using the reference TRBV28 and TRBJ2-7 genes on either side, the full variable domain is DVKVTQSSRYLVKRTGEKVFLECVQDMDHENMFWYRQDPGLGLRLIYFSYDVKMKEKGDIPEGYSVSREKKERFSLILESASTNQTSMYLCASSQAPRGGEQYFGPGTRLTVT.